The T cell receptor (beta chain) under discussion was sequenced for a study of cytomegalovirus exposure and HLA in healthy donors. Findings of the study overall: In a later analysis, parvovirus B19, influenza, CMV and Epstein-Barr virus appeared linked to several top co-occurrence clusters. At a 0.05 false discovery rate, a later analysis found around 17,000 TCR beta sequences to be associated with HLA alleles.

To note about this clone: Its antigen is currently unknown.

The CDR3 runs 16 residues. V dropped 5 bases and J dropped 3; count of bases not matched to a gene: 13. Germline V gene sequence: CDR1 GTSNPN, CDR2 SVGIG (reference sequence). Both 60 Vbeta primers and 13 Jbeta primers went into the PCR. The method was immunoSEQ multiplex PCR; TCRdb's version includes in-frame clones alone and lacks a portion of them. The top ten clones hold 15% to 20% of a sample with tens of thousands of clones, almost 70% of them seen once. The TCR sequence derives from a man between 40 and 49 years old in good health and CMV-seropositive. The sample was PBMCs. The chain uses TRBV30 and TRBJ2-5; 9 bases are shared with TRBD2. CDR3 sequence: CAWGRALAGSKETQYF. The CDR3 region has the DNA TGTGCCTGGGGTCGGGCCCTAGCGGGATCAAAAGAGACCCAGTACTTC.